This T cell receptor beta chain stems from a study of T cell repertoires in cytomegalovirus infection. Study overall: Carrying CMV and the relevant HLA type showed in public TCR beta signatures.

Study results and limitations: HLA-C-restricted CMV-specific TCR beta clonotypes prevailed in the ex vivo response. Cumulative public TCR beta family frequency identified CMV carriers with the relevant HLA.

Trimming cost V 5 bases and J 4 bases, with 9 bases left between them. Looked up from germline, CDR1 is LNHDA and CDR2 is SQIVND (reference sequence). This CDR3 contains 13 residues. This clonotype was seen a handful of times. The antigen is undetermined. TCRdb re-derived calls from the reads in MiXCR, one entry per CDR3 protein. The sample holds about 250,000 distinct CDR3 sequences, around an eighth seen once. The genes are TRBV19 and TRBJ1-5; D unresolved. Material for sequencing was PBMCs. The TCR originated in a human donor in good health (CMV status not recorded). Some clones in this sample may be carry-over from other donors' samples. The CDR3 DNA follows: TGTGCCAGTAGTTGGGGTTGGAATCAGCCCCAGCATTTT. Its translation: CASSWGWNQPQHF.